This is a list of T cell receptor beta chains from one sample in a study of Ad26.COV2.S vaccination and SARS-CoV-2 variants. Clones were sequenced by immunoSEQ multiplex PCR, and TCRdb holds only the in-frame ones, with some missing. The sample shows some 420,000 clones, approximately 87% of them seen only once. The specimen was peripheral blood, collected in a trial of Ad26.COV2.S vaccine versus placebo. These receptor sequences come from a person between 18 and 60 years old who received the Ad26.COV2.S COVID-19 vaccine or a placebo. Each CDR3 is given with its conserved first and last residue. A D gene is named only where the DNA matches it firmly.

CDR3aa	CDR3nt	d_gene	v_gene	j_gene
CASSPRDSYQPQHF	TGTGCCAGCAGCCCCCGGGACAGCTATCAGCCCCAGCATTTT	TRBD1	TRBV9	TRBJ1-5
CASSGDRDYNEQFF	TGTGCCAGCAGTGGCGACAGGGACTACAATGAGCAGTTCTTC	TRBD1	TRBV2	TRBJ2-1
CASSDNRKTANEKLFF	TGTGCCAGCAGTGACAACAGAAAAACGGCTAATGAAAAACTGTTTTTT	-	TRBV25-1	TRBJ1-4
CASSELAGGPDEQFF	TGTGCCAGCAGTGAACTAGCGGGGGGGCCAGATGAGCAGTTCTTC	TRBD2	TRBV6-1	TRBJ2-1
CSLGVAQYF	TGCAGTTTAGGGGTGGCCCAGTACTTC	-	TRBV20-1	TRBJ2-5
CASSPGPIFFEQYF	TGTGCCAGCAGCCCCGGGCCCATTTTTTTCGAGCAGTACTTC	-	TRBV11-2	TRBJ2-7
CASSNRRTDRATTDTQYF	TGTGCCAGCAGCAATCGTAGGACGGACAGGGCTACCACAGATACGCAGTATTTT	-	TRBV21-1	TRBJ2-3
CATGSGGADTQYF	TGTGCCACCGGGTCGGGGGGGGCAGATACGCAGTATTTT	TRBD2	TRBV10-3	TRBJ2-3
CASSQGGLDEKLFF	TGTGCCAGCAGCCAGGGCGGTCTCGATGAAAAACTGTTTTTT	-	TRBV3-1/TRBV3-2	TRBJ1-4
CATGPGTGSPIQYF	TGTGCCACCGGCCCCGGGACAGGGTCTCCCATTCAGTACTTC	TRBD1	TRBV24-1	TRBJ2-4
CASSASDGEAFF	TGTGCCAGCAGCGCTTCGGACGGTGAAGCTTTCTTT	-	TRBV9	TRBJ1-1
CASTKGAEAFF	TGCGCCAGCACCAAGGGGGCTGAAGCTTTCTTT	-	TRBV5-1	TRBJ1-1
CASSGGWTSSYNEQFF	TGTGCCAGCAGCGGCGGCTGGACTAGCTCCTACAATGAGCAGTTCTTC	TRBD2	TRBV9	TRBJ2-1
CASSLSGGAPQETQYF	TGTGCCAGCAGCCTTAGCGGGGGGGCGCCCCAAGAGACCCAGTACTTC	TRBD2	TRBV7-7	TRBJ2-5
CASSQDTMTTDTQYF	TGCGCCAGCAGCCAAGATACCATGACCACAGATACGCAGTATTTT	-	TRBV4-1	TRBJ2-3
CASSPPGADEKLFF	TGCGCCAGCAGCCCACCGGGCGCCGATGAAAAACTGTTTTTT	-	TRBV5-1	TRBJ1-4